The text below deals with one TCR beta chain. Its antigen remains unidentified. An input of about 0.45 to 1 ug of RNA was subjected to reverse transcription using random hexamers. TCRdb re-called the immunoSEQ multiplex PCR reads with MiXCR, one entry per CDR3 protein. The table shows around 130,000 distinct CDR3 sequences, with roughly 95% occurring only once. These data originate in a study of CD8 T cells in Susac syndrome. Whole-study findings and limits: CD4+ repertoires of Susac syndrome patients lacked detectable clonal expansion.

Germline loops: CDR1 SNHLY, CDR2 FYNNEI. The trim removed 6 bases at V and 3 bases at J, leaving 5 bases unmatched. The CDR3 has 14 residues. From blood CD8+ and CD4+ T cells, TCR beta sequences were generated. Fulfillment of recently defined diagnostic criteria for definite or probable disease was shown by the patients with Susac syndrome. The chain links TRBV2 to TRBJ1-5; 7 bases line up with TRBD1. The TCR was taken from a human donor with Susac syndrome. Source material: CD4+ T cells from PBMCs. In DNA, the CDR3 is TGTGCCAGCAGCCCTGACAGGGTCAATCAGCCCCAGCATTTT. This codes for CASSPDRVNQPQHF.